This T cell receptor beta chain was profiled in a study of blood T cells in healthy people across ages. Together with a sample-barcoded 5' primer, a J-beta primer mix was included in a second PCR lasting about 6 to 12 cycles. TCRdb reprocessed the 5' RACE reads with MiXCR, giving one entry per CDR3 protein. The sample holds about 800,000 distinct CDR3 sequences, approximately 25% seen once. Per germline, CDR1 MNHEY and CDR2 SVGEGT. The CDR3 is 15 amino acids. The ends were cut back, 6 bases at V and 7 bases at J, with 21 bases in the middle. This clonotype turned up a few times. The same specimen was also included in a second study, on T cells of mothers and their children. That paper adds: Every mother produced more than 9.5 million TCR beta CDR3 reads, whereas every child provided about 3 million.

This TCR was sampled from a boy between 5 and 17 years old in good health. The sample comprised blood. The chain joins TRBV6-2 or TRBV6-3 to TRBJ2-5, with D possibly being TRBD2 (6 bases). The DNA of the CDR3 is TGTGCCAGCAGCCCCGGCGGAGGGGCCATTGGGACCCAGTACTTC. This encodes CASSPGGGAIGTQYF.